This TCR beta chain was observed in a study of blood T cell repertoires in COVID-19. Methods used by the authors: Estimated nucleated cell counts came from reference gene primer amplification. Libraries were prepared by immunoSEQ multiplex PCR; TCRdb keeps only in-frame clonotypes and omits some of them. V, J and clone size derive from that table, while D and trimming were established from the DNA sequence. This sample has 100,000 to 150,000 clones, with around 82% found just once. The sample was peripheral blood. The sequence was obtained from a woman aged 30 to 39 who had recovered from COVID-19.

The CDR3 loop is CASSPYSGLGNNEQFF. CDR3 bases: TGTGCCAGCTCACCATACTCCGGACTAGGTAACAATGAGCAGTTCTTC. The rearrangement uses TRBV18 and TRBJ2-1; TRBD2 agrees at 7 bases. Germline CDR1 and CDR2: KGHSH and LQKENI. The CDR3 length is 16 residues. Trimming cost V 2 bases and J 5 bases; bases outside gene matches: 9.